The clone carrying this T cell receptor beta chain was counted many times. What it binds is not known. The read ends 3 residues shy of where the CDR3 ends; the end is completed using the germline J gene. This sample is drawn from a study of T cell clonality in common variable immunodeficiency. Whole-study results and caveats: CVID subjects showed higher TCRbeta clonality than healthy controls.

Heparinized whole blood, 5 to 8 ml, came from each donor. From germline, CDR1 is DFQATT and CDR2 SNEGSKA (reference sequence). Trimming removed 0 bases from V and 0 bases from J; junction bases left unmatched: 5. The CDR3 is 15 residues long. Assay: immunoSEQ multiplex PCR; the TCRdb copy retains only in-frame clones and omits some. The profile covers about 66,000 clones, none occurring a single time. The chain joins TRBV20-1 to TRBJ2-7, with 7 positions matching TRBD2. Sequenced: peripheral blood mononuclear cells. The sequence was obtained from a person aged 18 to 70 in good health. This CDR3 is CSARDSLAVSYEQYF. The sequenced CDR3 bases are TGCAGTGCTAGAGATTCCCTAGCGGTCTCCTACGAG.